This TCR beta chain was sequenced in a study of blood T cell repertoires in COVID-19. Study details: Samples taken during acute and convalescent COVID-19 were collected in the United States, Italy and Spain. Nucleic acid was either cDNA or gDNA, and it came from T cells, B-cell-depleted T cells, or PBMCs.

The CDR3 covers 14 residues. CDR1 and CDR2 (germline): LGHNT, FRNRAP. V was trimmed by 4 bases and J by 2 bases, leaving 8 bases between them. Authors' processing steps: Using reference gene primer amplification, nucleated cell counts were estimated. Measured with immunoSEQ multiplex PCR; TCRdb has only the in-frame clones, and not every one. V and J calls and clone size follow that table, whereas D and trimming were derived from the DNA. The table lists over 100,000 clones, 70% to 85% of them singletons. The chain links TRBV12-5 to TRBJ2-2; the D gene is possibly TRBD1 (5 bases). The sequence derives from a woman aged 60-75 years with acute or convalescent COVID-19. The source material was peripheral blood. The CDR3 bases are TGTGCTAGTGGTTGGGGCCTAAACACCGGGGAGCTGTTTTTT. Translated, it gives CASGWGLNTGELFF.